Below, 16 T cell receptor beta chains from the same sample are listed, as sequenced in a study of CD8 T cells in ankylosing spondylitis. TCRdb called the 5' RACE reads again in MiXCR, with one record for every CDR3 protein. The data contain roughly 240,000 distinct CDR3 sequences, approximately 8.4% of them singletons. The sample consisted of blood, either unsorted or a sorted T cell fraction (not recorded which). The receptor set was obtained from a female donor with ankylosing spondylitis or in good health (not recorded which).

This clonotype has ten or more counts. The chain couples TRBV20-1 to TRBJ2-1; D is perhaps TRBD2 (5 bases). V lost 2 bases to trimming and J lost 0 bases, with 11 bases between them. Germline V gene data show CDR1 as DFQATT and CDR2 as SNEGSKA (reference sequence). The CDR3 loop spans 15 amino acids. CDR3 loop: CSARKAVSSYNEQFF. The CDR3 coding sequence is TGCAGTGCTAGAAAAGCGGTAAGCTCCTACAATGAGCAGTTCTTC.

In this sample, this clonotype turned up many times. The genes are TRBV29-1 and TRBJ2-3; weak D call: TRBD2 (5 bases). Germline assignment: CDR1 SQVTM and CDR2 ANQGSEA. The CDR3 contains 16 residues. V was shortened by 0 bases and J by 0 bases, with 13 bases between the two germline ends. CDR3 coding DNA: TGCAGCGTTGAAGATGAGGGAGAAGCTAGCACAGATACGCAGTATTTT. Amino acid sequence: CSVEDEGEASTDTQYF.

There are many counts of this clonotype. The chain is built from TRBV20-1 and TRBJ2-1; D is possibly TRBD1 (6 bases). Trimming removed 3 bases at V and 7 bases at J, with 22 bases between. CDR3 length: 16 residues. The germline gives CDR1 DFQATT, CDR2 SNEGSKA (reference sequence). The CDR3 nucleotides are TGCAGTGCTAGCGGCTTGGGGAAGAGGGGGTATAATGAGCAGTTCTTC. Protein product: CSASGLGKRGYNEQFF.

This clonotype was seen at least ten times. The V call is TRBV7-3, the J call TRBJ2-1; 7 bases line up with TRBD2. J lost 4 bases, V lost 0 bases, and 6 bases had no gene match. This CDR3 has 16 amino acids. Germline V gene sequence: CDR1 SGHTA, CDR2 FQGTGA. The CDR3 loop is CASSLTFASGYNEQFF. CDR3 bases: TGTGCCAGCAGCTTAACGTTTGCTAGCGGATACAATGAGCAGTTCTTC.

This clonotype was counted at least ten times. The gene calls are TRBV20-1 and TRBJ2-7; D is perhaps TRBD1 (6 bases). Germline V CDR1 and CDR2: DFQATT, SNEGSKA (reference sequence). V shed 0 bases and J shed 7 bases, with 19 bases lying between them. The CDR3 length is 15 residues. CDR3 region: CSARDRQKGGREQYF. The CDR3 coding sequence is TGCAGTGCTAGAGATCGCCAGAAAGGGGGTCGAGAGCAGTACTTC.

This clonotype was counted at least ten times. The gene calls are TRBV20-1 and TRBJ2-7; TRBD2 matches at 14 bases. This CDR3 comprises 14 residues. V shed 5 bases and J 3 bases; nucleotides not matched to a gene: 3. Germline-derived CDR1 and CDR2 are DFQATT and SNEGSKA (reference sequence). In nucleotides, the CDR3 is TGCAGTGCTTCGGGACTAGCGGGAGACTACGAGCAGTACTTC. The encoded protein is CSASGLAGDYEQYF.

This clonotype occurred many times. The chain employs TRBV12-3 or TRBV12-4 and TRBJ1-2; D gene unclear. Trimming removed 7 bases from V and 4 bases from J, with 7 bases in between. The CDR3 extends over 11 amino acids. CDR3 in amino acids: CASTPGYGYTF. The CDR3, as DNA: TGTGCCAGCACCCCCGGCTATGGCTACACCTTC.

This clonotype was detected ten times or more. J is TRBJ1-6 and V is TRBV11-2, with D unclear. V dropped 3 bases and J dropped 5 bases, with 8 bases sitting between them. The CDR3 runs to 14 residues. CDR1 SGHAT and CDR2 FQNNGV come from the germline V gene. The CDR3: CASSLYRNNSPLHF. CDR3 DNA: TGTGCCAGCAGCTTGTACAGAAATAATTCACCCCTCCACTTT.

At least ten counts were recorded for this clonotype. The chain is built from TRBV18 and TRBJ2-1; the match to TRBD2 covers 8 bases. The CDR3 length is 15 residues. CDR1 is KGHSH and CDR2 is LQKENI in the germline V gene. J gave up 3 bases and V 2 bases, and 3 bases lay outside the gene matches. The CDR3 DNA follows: TGTGCCAGCTCACCAGCACTAGCGGACTACAATGAGCAGTTCTTC. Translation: CASSPALADYNEQFF.

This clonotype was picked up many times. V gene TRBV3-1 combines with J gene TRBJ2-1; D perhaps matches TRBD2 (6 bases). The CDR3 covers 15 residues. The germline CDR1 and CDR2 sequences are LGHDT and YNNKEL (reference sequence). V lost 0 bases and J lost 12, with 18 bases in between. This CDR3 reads CASSQDDIGDWRQFF. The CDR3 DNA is TGTGCCAGCAGCCAAGATGATATAGGGGACTGGAGGCAGTTCTTC.

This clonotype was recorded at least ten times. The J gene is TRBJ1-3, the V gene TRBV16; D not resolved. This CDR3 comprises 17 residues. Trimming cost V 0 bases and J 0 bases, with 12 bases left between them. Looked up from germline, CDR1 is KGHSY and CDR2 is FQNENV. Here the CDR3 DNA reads TGTGCCAGCAGCCAATCGGCAGGCCGGAGCTCTGGAAACACCATATATTTT. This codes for CASSQSAGRSSGNTIYF.

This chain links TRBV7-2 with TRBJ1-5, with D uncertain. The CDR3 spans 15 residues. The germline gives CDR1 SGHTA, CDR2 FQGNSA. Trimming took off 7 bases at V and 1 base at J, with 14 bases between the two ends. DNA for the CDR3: TGTGCCAGCAAAATCCGGGCCAACAGCAATCAGCCCCAGCATTTT. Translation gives CASKIRANSNQPQHF. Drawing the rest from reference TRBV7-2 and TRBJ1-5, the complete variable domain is GAGVSQSPSNKVTEKGKDVELRCDPISGHTALYWYRQSLGQGLEFLIYFQGNSAPDKSGLPSDRFSAERTGGSVSTLTIQRTQQEDSAVYLCASKIRANSNQPQHFGDGTRLSIL.

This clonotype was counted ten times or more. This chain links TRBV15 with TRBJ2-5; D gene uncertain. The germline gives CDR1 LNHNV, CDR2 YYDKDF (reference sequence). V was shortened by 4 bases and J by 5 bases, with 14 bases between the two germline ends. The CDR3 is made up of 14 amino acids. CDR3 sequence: CATSKYSVGETQYF. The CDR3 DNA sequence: TGTGCCACCAGCAAGTACAGCGTGGGGGAGACCCAGTACTTC.

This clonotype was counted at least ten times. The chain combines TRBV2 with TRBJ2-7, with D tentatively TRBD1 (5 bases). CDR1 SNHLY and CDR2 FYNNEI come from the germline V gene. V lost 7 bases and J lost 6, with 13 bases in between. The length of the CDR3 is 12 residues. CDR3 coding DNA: TGTGCCAGCAAAACAGGCGGAAGCGAGCAGTACTTC. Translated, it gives CASKTGGSEQYF.

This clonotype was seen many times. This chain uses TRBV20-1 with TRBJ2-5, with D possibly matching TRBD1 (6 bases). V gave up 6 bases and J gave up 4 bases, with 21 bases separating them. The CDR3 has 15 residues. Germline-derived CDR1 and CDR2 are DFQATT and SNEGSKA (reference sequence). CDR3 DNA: TGCAGTGCAACCACACTAACAGGGATAGGAGAGACCCAGTACTTC. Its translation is CSATTLTGIGETQYF.

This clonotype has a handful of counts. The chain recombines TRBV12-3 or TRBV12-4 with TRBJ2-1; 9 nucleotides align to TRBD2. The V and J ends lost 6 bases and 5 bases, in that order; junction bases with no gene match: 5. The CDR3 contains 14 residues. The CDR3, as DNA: TGTGCCAGCAGCGTAGCGGGAGCCCACAATGAGCAGTTCTTC. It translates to CASSVAGAHNEQFF.